This T cell receptor (beta chain) was identified in a study of cytomegalovirus exposure and HLA in healthy donors. Study-wide results and caveats: Donors were assumed by presence/absence analyses to have roughly uniform sequencing depth.

The CDR3 spans 14 residues. The germline CDR1 and CDR2 sequences are SNHLY and FYNNEI. The V end was cut by 2 bases, the J end by 2 bases, with 6 bases between. This clone showed up just a few times. Antigen unknown. 13 Jbeta primers and 60 Vbeta primers were used for the PCR. The protocol was immunoSEQ multiplex PCR, while the TCRdb copy is restricted to in-frame clones and leaves out a portion. The repertoire includes fewer than 200,000 clones, roughly four fifths of them detected once, and approximately 2.4% sits in the top ten. V and J are TRBV2 and TRBJ1-4; D is perhaps TRBD1 (5 bases). Sequencing was done on a sample of PBMCs. This receptor was taken from a female donor in good health and CMV-seronegative. The CDR3 coding sequence is TGTGCCAGCAGTGAAAGGGGTACTAATGAAAAACTGTTTTTT. Encoded protein: CASSERGTNEKLFF.